These 8 T cell receptor beta chains originate from one sample sequenced in a study of blood T cells in healthy people across ages. Then a second PCR, running roughly 6 to 11 cycles, was carried out with a sample-barcoded 5' primer and a J-beta primer mix. MiXCR, applied by TCRdb to the 5' RACE reads, yields one record per CDR3 protein. Of some 800,000 distinct CDR3 sequences listed, around two fifths are singletons. Sequencing used blood. Receptors originate from a man aged 55 to 70 in good health.

The chain recombines TRBV20-1 with TRBJ2-4; weak D call: TRBD1 (6 bases). The J call may be mistaken, given a closer DNA end match to TRBJ2-7. CDR1 is DFQATT, CDR2 SNEGSKA, per germline (reference sequence). This CDR3 spans 16 amino acids. CDR3 sequence (DNA): TGCAGTGCTAGACCCAAGTGGACTTCAGGGGCCTACGAGCAGTACTTC. This translates into CSARPKWTSGAYEQYF.

The chain employs TRBV21-1 and TRBJ1-4; TRBD1 is the table's D call, not checked against the DNA. TRBV21-1 is a known pseudogene. The CDR3 is 14 residues long. Written as DNA, the CDR3 is TGTGCCAGCAGCAAAGGGGGGTCTACTGAAAAACTGTTTTTT. Translating it yields CASSKGGSTEKLFF.

The V and J genes are TRBV3-1 and TRBJ1-6, with D unresolved. The germline V gene encodes CDR1 LGHDT and CDR2 YNNKEL (reference sequence). Trimming removed 7 bases from V and 9 bases from J, with 13 bases in between. CDR3 size: 13 residues. For the CDR3, the DNA is TGTGCCAGCAACCACCGAAGACCTTCACCCCTCCACTTT. Protein sequence: CASNHRRPSPLHF.

The chain joins TRBV20-1 to TRBJ2-4; D not certain. V lost 3 bases and J 0 bases, leaving 12 bases between the germline ends. This CDR3 has 15 amino acids. Germline V CDR1 and CDR2: DFQATT, SNEGSKA (reference sequence). The CDR3 protein is CSASDATLAKNIQYF. As DNA, the CDR3 is TGCAGTGCTAGCGACGCGACGCTAGCCAAAAACATTCAGTACTTC.

The chain joins TRBV30 to TRBJ1-6; D remains unclear. The CDR3 runs 13 residues. Germline V gene sequence: CDR1 GTSNPN, CDR2 SVGIG (reference sequence). The germline V and J ends were trimmed by 4 bases and 12 bases, with 16 bases remaining between them. The CDR3 protein is CAWTLSDIGPLHF. The CDR3 bases are TGTGCCTGGACCCTGTCGGATATTGGACCCCTCCACTTT.

This CDR3 is CASRVGTSATNEKLFF. CDR3 DNA sequence: TGTGCCAGCAGGGTTGGGACATCCGCAACTAATGAAAAACTGTTTTTT. The rearrangement joins TRBV2 to TRBJ1-4; D perhaps matches TRBD1 (6 bases). The CDR3 spans 16 residues. Germline CDR1 and CDR2: SNHLY and FYNNEI. Trimming removed 6 bases from V and 0 bases from J, with 14 bases in between.

The genes are TRBV7-9 and TRBJ2-4; no definite D call. The CDR3 covers 11 residues. Trimming removed 6 bases at V and 13 bases at J, with 13 bases between. Germline V gene sequence: CDR1 SEHNR, CDR2 FQNEAQ (reference sequence). CDR3 in amino acids: CASRLNGEQYF. CDR3 coding DNA: TGTGCCAGCAGGCTCAACGGTGAGCAGTACTTC.

The gene calls are TRBV12-3 or TRBV12-4 and TRBJ1-4; TRBD1 might be the D (6 bases). V lost 5 bases and J 8 bases, leaving 18 bases between the germline ends. The CDR3 loop spans 15 amino acids. The CDR3 DNA reads TGTGCCAGCAGTATCGGCGTCGTGGGGGCGGAAAAACTGTTTTTT. As protein: CASSIGVVGAEKLFF.